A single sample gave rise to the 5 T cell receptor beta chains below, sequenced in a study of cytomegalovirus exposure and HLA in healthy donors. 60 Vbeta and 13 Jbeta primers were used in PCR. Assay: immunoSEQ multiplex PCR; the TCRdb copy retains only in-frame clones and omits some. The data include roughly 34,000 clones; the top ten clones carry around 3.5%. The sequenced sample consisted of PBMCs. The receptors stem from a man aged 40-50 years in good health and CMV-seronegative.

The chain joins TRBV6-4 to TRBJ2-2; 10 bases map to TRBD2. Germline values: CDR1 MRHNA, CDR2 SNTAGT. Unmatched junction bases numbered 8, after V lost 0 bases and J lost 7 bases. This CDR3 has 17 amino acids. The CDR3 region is CASSDSKLAGDVGELFF. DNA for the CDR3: TGTGCCAGCAGTGACTCCAAGCTAGCGGGAGATGTCGGGGAGCTGTTTTTT.

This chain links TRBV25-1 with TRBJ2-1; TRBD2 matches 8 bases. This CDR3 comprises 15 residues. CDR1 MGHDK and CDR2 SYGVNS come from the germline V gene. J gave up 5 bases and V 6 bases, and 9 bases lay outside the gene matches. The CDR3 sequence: CASRGGLESDNEQFF. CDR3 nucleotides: TGTGCCAGCAGGGGGGGACTAGAGTCAGACAATGAGCAGTTCTTC.

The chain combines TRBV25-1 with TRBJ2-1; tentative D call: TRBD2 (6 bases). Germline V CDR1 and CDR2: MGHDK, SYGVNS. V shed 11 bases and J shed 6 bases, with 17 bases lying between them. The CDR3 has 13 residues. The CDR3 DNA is TGTGCCGCCTACGGGGGACCCTTCAATGAGCAGTTCTTC. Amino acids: CAAYGGPFNEQFF.

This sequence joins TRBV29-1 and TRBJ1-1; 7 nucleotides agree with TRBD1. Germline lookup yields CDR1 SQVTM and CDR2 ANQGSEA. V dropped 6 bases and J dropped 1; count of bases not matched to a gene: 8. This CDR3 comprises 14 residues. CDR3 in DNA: TGCAGCGTGGGACACAGGGGACCGAACACTGAAGCTTTCTTT. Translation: CSVGHRGPNTEAFF.

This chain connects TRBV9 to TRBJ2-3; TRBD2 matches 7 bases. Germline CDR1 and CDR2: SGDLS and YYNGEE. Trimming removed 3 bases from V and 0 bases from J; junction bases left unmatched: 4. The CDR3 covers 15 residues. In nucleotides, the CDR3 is TGTGCCAGCAGCGCGGGACTAACTAGCACAGATACGCAGTATTTT. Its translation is CASSAGLTSTDTQYF. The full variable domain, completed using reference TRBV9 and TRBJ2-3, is DSGVTQTPKHLITATGQRVTLRCSPRSGDLSVYWYQQSLDQGLQFLIQYYNGEERAKGNILERFSAQQFPDLHSELNLSSLELGDSALYFCASSAGLTSTDTQYFGPGTRLTVL.